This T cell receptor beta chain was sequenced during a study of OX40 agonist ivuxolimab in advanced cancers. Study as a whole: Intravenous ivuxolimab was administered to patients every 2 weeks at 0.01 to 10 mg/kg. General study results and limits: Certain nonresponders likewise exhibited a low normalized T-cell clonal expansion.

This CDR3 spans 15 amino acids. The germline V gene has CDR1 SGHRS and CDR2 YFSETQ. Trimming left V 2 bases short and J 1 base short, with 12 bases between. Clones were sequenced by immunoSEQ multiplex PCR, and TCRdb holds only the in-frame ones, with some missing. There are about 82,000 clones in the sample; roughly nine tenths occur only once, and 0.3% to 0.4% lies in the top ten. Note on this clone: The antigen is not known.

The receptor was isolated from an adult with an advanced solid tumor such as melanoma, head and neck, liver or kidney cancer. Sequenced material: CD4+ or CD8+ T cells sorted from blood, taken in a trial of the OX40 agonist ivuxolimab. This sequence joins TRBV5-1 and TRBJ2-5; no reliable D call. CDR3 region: CASSLVPESQETQYF. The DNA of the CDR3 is TGCGCCAGCAGCTTAGTGCCTGAAAGCCAAGAGACCCAGTACTTC.